These 9 T cell receptor beta chains were all obtained from the same sample, sequenced in a study of blood T cell repertoires in COVID-19. Produced via immunoSEQ multiplex PCR; TCRdb's table is partial and in-frame only. The sample includes around 42,000 clones, about four fifths of them seen just once. Sequencing used peripheral blood. The source is a woman aged 60 to 75 with acute or convalescent COVID-19.

V gene TRBV25-1 combines with J gene TRBJ2-3; TRBD1 is a possible D gene (6 bases). CDR1 and CDR2 from the germline V gene are MGHDK and SYGVNS. The CDR3 is 13 amino acids. V shed 5 bases and J shed 11 bases, with 17 bases lying between them. In DNA form, the CDR3 reads TGTGCCAGCAGTAACCACTTTGAGACAGGGCAGTATTTT. Protein: CASSNHFETGQYF. Using reference TRBV25-1 and TRBJ2-3 for the parts outside the CDR3, the full variable domain is EADIYQTPRYLVIGTGKKITLECSQTMGHDKMYWYQQDPGMELHLIHYSYGVNSTEKGDLSSESTVSRIRTEHFPLTLESARPSHTSQYLCASSNHFETGQYFGPGTRLTVL.

J is TRBJ2-1 and V is TRBV5-1, with TRBD2 matching over 9 bases. Germline assignment: CDR1 SGHRS and CDR2 YFSETQ. This CDR3 spans 17 amino acids. Losses at the gene ends were 1 base for V and 5 bases for J; bases not matched to a gene: 10. The CDR3 protein is CASSLKGGRAFDNEQFF. The CDR3 region has the DNA TGCGCCAGCAGCTTGAAGGGCGGGAGGGCCTTCGACAATGAGCAGTTCTTC.

The V and J genes are TRBV4-1 and TRBJ2-5; 11 nucleotides align to TRBD1. CDR1 is MGHRA and CDR2 is YSYEKL in the germline V gene. J was trimmed by 4 bases and V by 4 bases; bases with no gene match: 5. The length of the CDR3 is 15 residues. CDR3 nucleotide sequence: TGCGCCAGCAGCCCCGGGACAGGGGGGATAGAGACCCAGTACTTC. This gives the protein CASSPGTGGIETQYF.

This CDR3 is CASSPTGWTEAFF. In DNA, the CDR3 is TGTGCCAGCAGCCCGACAGGGTGGACTGAAGCTTTCTTT. The chain uses TRBV14 and TRBJ1-1, with 7 bases matching TRBD1. Germline values: CDR1 SGHDN, CDR2 FVKESK. The CDR3 consists of 13 residues. The trim removed 4 bases at V and 5 bases at J, leaving 4 bases unmatched.

The chain couples TRBV30 to TRBJ2-3; 9 nucleotides align to TRBD2. The CDR3 contains 17 residues. V was pared by 4 bases and J by 4 bases, with 15 bases of the junction left unmatched. Germline V gene data show CDR1 as GTSNPN and CDR2 as SVGIG (reference sequence). CDR3 in DNA: TGTGCCTGGATTTTAGGGGGTTTAGCGGGAGTCGCAGATACGCAGTATTTT. Protein sequence: CAWILGGLAGVADTQYF.

In DNA, the CDR3 is TGCGCCAGCAGCTTGGCGACAGGGAGATACGAGCAGTACTTC. Its translation: CASSLATGRYEQYF. The V gene is TRBV5-1, the J gene TRBJ2-7, with TRBD1 identical over 7 bases. With 0 bases clipped from V and 4 bases from J, the junction kept 4 bases outside the gene matches. The CDR3 consists of 14 residues. Germline CDR1 reads SGHRS; CDR2 reads YFSETQ.

The rearrangement links TRBV4-1 to TRBJ2-3, with D tentatively TRBD1 (6 bases). V dropped 6 bases and J dropped 2 bases, with 12 bases sitting between them. The V gene's germline CDR1 is MGHRA and CDR2 YSYEKL. CDR3 size: 14 residues. CDR3 nucleotides: TGCGCCAGCAGTCTCCGGGACATCACAGATACGCAGTATTTT. Encoded protein: CASSLRDITDTQYF.

V and J are TRBV28 and TRBJ1-3; TRBD1 might be the D (5 bases). The CDR3 contains 14 residues. V lost 3 bases and J 3 bases, leaving 9 bases between the germline ends. Germline V CDR1 and CDR2: MDHEN, SYDVKM. In DNA, the CDR3 is TGTGCCAGCAGTTTCAGGGAAATTGGAAACACCATATATTTT. It translates to CASSFREIGNTIYF.

This chain joins TRBV6-5 and TRBJ1-1; a weak D match, TRBD1 (5 bases). The CDR3 is 16 residues long. Germline V gene sequence: CDR1 MNHEY, CDR2 SVGAGI. Between the trimmed V and J ends, which lost 0 bases and 3 bases, there was a span of 14 bases. CDR3 sequence: CASSYSLTEGDTEAFF. In nucleotides, the CDR3 is TGTGCCAGCAGTTACTCTTTGACGGAAGGGGACACTGAAGCTTTCTTT.